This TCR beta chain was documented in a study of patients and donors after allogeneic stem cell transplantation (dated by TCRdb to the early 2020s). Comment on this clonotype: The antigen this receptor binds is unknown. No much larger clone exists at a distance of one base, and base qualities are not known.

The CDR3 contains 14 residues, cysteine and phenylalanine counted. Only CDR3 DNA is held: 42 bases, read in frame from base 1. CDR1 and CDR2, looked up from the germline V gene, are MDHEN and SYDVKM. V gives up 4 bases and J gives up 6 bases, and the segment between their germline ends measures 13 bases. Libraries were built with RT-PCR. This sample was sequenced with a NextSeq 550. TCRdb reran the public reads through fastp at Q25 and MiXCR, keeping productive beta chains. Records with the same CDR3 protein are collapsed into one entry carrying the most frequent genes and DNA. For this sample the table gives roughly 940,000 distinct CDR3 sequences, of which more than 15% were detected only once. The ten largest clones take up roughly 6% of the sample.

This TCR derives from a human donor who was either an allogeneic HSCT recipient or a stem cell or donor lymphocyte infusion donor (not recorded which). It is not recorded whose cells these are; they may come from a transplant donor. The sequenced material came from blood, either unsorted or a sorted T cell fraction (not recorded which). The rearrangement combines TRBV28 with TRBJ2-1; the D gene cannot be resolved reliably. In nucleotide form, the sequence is TGTGCCAGCAGTTACCTACCAACACTCAATGAGCAGTTCTTC. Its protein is CASSYLPTLNEQFF.